Following are 21 T cell receptor beta chains from one sample sequenced in a study of vaccination effects on CD4 cells after COVID-19. TCRdb's table, derived via immunoSEQ multiplex PCR, lists solely in-frame clones and lacks some. This sample yields tens of thousands of clones, of which 72% are seen a single time; less than 25% belongs to the top ten. The antigens these receptors bind are not known. The culture ran for approximately 10 days, and then CD4+ T cells were isolated. The source was CD4+ T cells from PBMCs cultured without peptide, collected before COVID-19 vaccination. These receptors were collected from a human donor who had a prior SARS-CoV-2 infection.

This rearrangement joins TRBV5-1 to TRBJ1-2; D is undetermined. The CDR3 has 14 amino acids. Trimming left V 0 bases short and J 0 bases short, with 6 bases between. Germline CDR1 is SGHRS and CDR2 is YFSETQ. The CDR3 nucleotides read TGCGCCAGCAGCTTGGGAACAGCTAACTATGGCTACACCTTC. Protein: CASSLGTANYGYTF.

The gene calls are TRBV20-1 and TRBJ2-1; 7 bases agree with TRBD1. The germline V gene has CDR1 DFQATT and CDR2 SNEGSKA (reference sequence). V dropped 3 bases and J dropped 10; count of bases not matched to a gene: 12. This CDR3 contains 14 residues. The CDR3 protein is CSASFGQGVREQFF. CDR3 DNA: TGCAGTGCTAGTTTCGGTCAGGGGGTCAGGGAGCAGTTCTTC.

The chain combines TRBV5-4 with TRBJ2-7; tentative D call: TRBD2 (5 bases). Trimming pared 0 bases from V and 5 bases from J, leaving 12 bases between. Germline V CDR1 and CDR2: SGHNT, YYREEE (reference sequence). The CDR3 totals 14 residues. CDR3 protein: CASSLGASSDEQYF. The CDR3 DNA reads TGTGCCAGCAGCTTGGGGGCTAGCAGCGACGAGCAGTACTTC.

The chain recombines TRBV20-1 with TRBJ1-1; the match to TRBD1 covers 10 bases. This CDR3 region has 11 residues. The V gene end was trimmed by 1 base and the J gene end by 11 bases; junction bases not matched to a gene: 1. Germline CDR1 is DFQATT and CDR2 is SNEGSKA (reference sequence). Written as DNA, the CDR3 is TGCAGTGCTAGAGGGACAGGGGGGGCTTTCTTT. It translates to CSARGTGGAFF.

The CDR3 region is CASSLRTKADEQYF. In nucleotides, the CDR3 is TGTGCCAGCAGCTTGAGGACGAAGGCGGACGAGCAGTACTTC. The chain combines TRBV5-4 with TRBJ2-7; D not resolved. Germline CDR1 reads SGHNT; CDR2 reads YYREEE (reference sequence). V dropped 1 base and J dropped 5 bases, with 13 bases sitting between them. This CDR3 is 14 amino acids long.

This chain uses TRBV9 with TRBJ1-3; D is unresolved. The germline V and J ends were trimmed by 2 bases and 0 bases, with 9 bases remaining between them. This CDR3 has 15 residues. Germline V gene lookup returns CDR1 SGDLS and CDR2 YYNGEE. In DNA form, the CDR3 reads TGTGCCAGCAGCGTCACAGTCTACTCTGGAAACACCATATATTTT. Its protein product is CASSVTVYSGNTIYF.

A few counts support this clone. The chain combines TRBV19 with TRBJ2-3; 8 nucleotides align to TRBD1. CDR1 is LNHDA and CDR2 is SQIVND in the germline V gene (reference sequence). The CDR3 length is 17 residues. The trim removed 7 bases at V and 7 bases at J, leaving 19 bases unmatched. This CDR3 reads CASTRTWTGSVGNTQYF. The CDR3 region has the DNA TGTGCCAGTACCAGAACTTGGACAGGGAGTGTTGGAAATACGCAGTATTTT.

The chain combines TRBV3-1 (or the pseudogene TRBV3-2) with TRBJ1-5, with 7 bases identical to TRBD1. V shed 7 bases, J shed 9 bases, and the junction held 21 bases outside the gene matches. Germline CDR1 LGHDT, CDR2 YNNKEL (reference sequence). This CDR3 is 17 amino acids long. In DNA, the CDR3 is TGTGCCAGCAAAAGGCTGCCACACGACAGGGATCCATGGCCCCAGCATTTT. Translated: CASKRLPHDRDPWPQHF.

The chain couples TRBV18 to TRBJ2-3; no reliable D call. Looked up from germline, CDR1 is KGHSH and CDR2 is LQKENI. Trimming cost V 4 bases and J 3 bases, with 5 bases left between them. This CDR3 is 12 amino acids long. In nucleotides, the CDR3 is TGTGCCAGCTCACGGGGAACAGATACGCAGTATTTT. Encoded protein: CASSRGTDTQYF.

The V gene is TRBV5-1, the J gene TRBJ2-5; D is ambiguous. This CDR3 comprises 12 residues. V was pared by 1 base and J by 5 bases, with 6 bases between. Per the germline V gene, CDR1 is SGHRS and CDR2 is YFSETQ. CDR3 nucleotide sequence: TGCGCCAGCAGCTTGTCCGCGGAGACCCAGTACTTC. Its translation is CASSLSAETQYF.

The chain uses TRBV25-1 and TRBJ2-5; 13 bases are a match to TRBD2. The germline CDR1 and CDR2 sequences are MGHDK and SYGVNS. V shed 6 bases and J 7 bases; nucleotides not matched to a gene: 8. The CDR3 has 15 residues. CDR3 nucleotide sequence: TGTGCCAGCAGACCAACTAGCGGGAGGGTGGGGACCCAGTACTTC. It encodes CASRPTSGRVGTQYF.

V usage is TRBV29-1 and J usage is TRBJ2-1; maybe TRBD2 (5 bases). Germline-derived CDR1 and CDR2 are SQVTM and ANQGSEA. Trimming cost V 0 bases and J 4 bases, with 13 bases left between them. The length of the CDR3 is 15 residues. The CDR3: CSVEDPRRSYNEQFF. The CDR3 DNA is TGCAGCGTTGAAGATCCAAGGAGGTCATACAATGAGCAGTTCTTC.

This clone came up once. V and J are TRBV28 and TRBJ2-7; 7 bases are a match to TRBD1. With 5 bases clipped from V and 6 bases from J, the junction kept 7 bases outside the gene matches. The CDR3 loop spans 13 amino acids. From germline, CDR1 is MDHEN and CDR2 SYDVKM. Here the CDR3 reads CASSTGQLPEQYF. CDR3 nucleotides: TGTGCCAGCAGTACGGGACAGCTGCCCGAGCAGTACTTC.

This clone came up a few times. This chain links TRBV3-1 (or the pseudogene TRBV3-2) with TRBJ2-5; D assignment may be TRBD1 or TRBD2 (5 bases each). Germline V gene sequence: CDR1 LGHDT, CDR2 YNNKEL (reference sequence). The CDR3 spans 14 residues. The V and J ends lost 3 bases and 3 bases respectively, with 11 bases between them. CDR3 amino acids: CASSHSGTKETQYF. Written as DNA, the CDR3 is TGTGCCAGCAGCCACTCCGGGACGAAAGAGACCCAGTACTTC.

This chain joins TRBV5-1 and TRBJ1-1; D not certain. Trimming removed 5 bases at V and 1 base at J, with 9 bases between. The CDR3 has 13 amino acids. The germline CDR1 and CDR2 sequences are SGHRS and YFSETQ. CDR3 amino acids: CASSQRSNTEAFF. The CDR3 nucleotides read TGCGCCAGCAGTCAGCGATCGAACACTGAAGCTTTCTTT.

The J gene is TRBJ2-3, the V gene TRBV30; 7 positions match TRBD2. CDR1 GTSNPN and CDR2 SVGIG come from the germline V gene (reference sequence). Trimming at V came to 4 bases and at J to 6 bases, leaving 16 bases not matched to a gene. The CDR3 contains 16 residues. The CDR3 sequence: CAWIQFGRGGVDTQYF. Written as DNA, the CDR3 is TGTGCCTGGATTCAGTTTGGGAGGGGCGGGGTCGATACGCAGTATTTT.

The chain combines TRBV27 with TRBJ1-1; D gene unclear. CDR1 MNHEY and CDR2 SMNVEV come from the germline V gene (reference sequence). V gave up 10 bases and J gave up 6 bases, with 18 bases separating them. This CDR3 contains 13 residues. The CDR3 here is CATRGWGTSEAFF. Here the CDR3 DNA reads TGTGCCACCCGGGGATGGGGTACATCTGAAGCTTTCTTT.

The V call is TRBV3-1 (or the pseudogene TRBV3-2), the J call TRBJ2-1; D tentatively fits TRBD1 or TRBD2 (6 bases each). Trimming pared 3 bases from V and 0 bases from J, leaving 21 bases between. Germline CDR1 is LGHDT and CDR2 is YNNKEL (reference sequence). This CDR3 has 19 amino acids. The CDR3 DNA reads TGTGCCAGCAGCCAGGCCTCTTGGGGGGCGCGGGTCTCCTACAATGAGCAGTTCTTC. Protein product: CASSQASWGARVSYNEQFF.

V and J are TRBV5-4 and TRBJ1-2; D gene unclear. V lost 5 bases and J lost 4, with 18 bases in between. CDR1 is SGHNT and CDR2 is YYREEE in the germline V gene (reference sequence). CDR3 size: 15 residues. CDR3 nucleotide sequence: TGTGCCAGCAGTGCCCTTGGAGCGGCTAGCTATGGCTACACCTTC. Its protein product is CASSALGAASYGYTF.

The rearrangement links TRBV5-5 to TRBJ1-1; TRBD1 matches 10 bases. This CDR3 spans 15 amino acids. V dropped 6 bases and J dropped 5; count of bases not matched to a gene: 10. Germline V gene lookup returns CDR1 SGHKS and CDR2 YYEKEE (reference sequence). CDR3 in amino acids: CASTSPRQGATEAFF. DNA for the CDR3: TGTGCCAGCACGAGCCCGCGACAGGGGGCGACTGAAGCTTTCTTT.

This clone was counted a few times. V and J are TRBV19 and TRBJ2-2, with 9 bases lining up with TRBD2. Germline V CDR1 and CDR2: LNHDA, SQIVND (reference sequence). V shed 2 bases, J shed 6 bases, and the junction held 7 bases outside the gene matches. The CDR3 is made up of 16 amino acids. CDR3: CASSISLAGWAGELFF. The CDR3 bases are TGTGCCAGTAGTATATCCCTAGCGGGATGGGCCGGGGAGCTGTTTTTT.